The sequence of this T cell receptor (beta chain) was determined in a study of blood T cell repertoires in COVID-19. Looking at the study overall: Acute-phase and convalescent COVID-19 samples originated in the United States, Italy and Spain. PBMCs, B-cell-depleted T cells, or T cells provided the cDNA or gDNA that made up the material.

As processed by the authors: Amplified reference gene primers provided the basis for estimating nucleated cell counts. Only in-frame clones appear in the TCRdb table, and some are missing; sequencing was by immunoSEQ multiplex PCR. V and J calls and clone size are those listed in that table; D and trimming were worked out from the DNA. The profile covers about 150,000 clones, with 80% to 85% appearing a single time and over 7.5% taken by the ten largest. CDR1 is SGHDT, CDR2 YYEEEE, per germline. The CDR3 extends over 15 amino acids. V shed 3 bases, J shed 1 base, and the junction held 6 bases outside the gene matches.

The rearrangement joins TRBV5-6 to TRBJ2-5; the match to TRBD1 covers 7 bases. The sequencing input was peripheral blood. This clonotype was sampled from a woman aged 60-75 years with active or convalescent COVID-19. The CDR3 protein is CASSSPTGAQETQYF. The CDR3 bases are TGTGCCAGCAGCTCACCTACAGGGGCCCAAGAGACCCAGTACTTC.